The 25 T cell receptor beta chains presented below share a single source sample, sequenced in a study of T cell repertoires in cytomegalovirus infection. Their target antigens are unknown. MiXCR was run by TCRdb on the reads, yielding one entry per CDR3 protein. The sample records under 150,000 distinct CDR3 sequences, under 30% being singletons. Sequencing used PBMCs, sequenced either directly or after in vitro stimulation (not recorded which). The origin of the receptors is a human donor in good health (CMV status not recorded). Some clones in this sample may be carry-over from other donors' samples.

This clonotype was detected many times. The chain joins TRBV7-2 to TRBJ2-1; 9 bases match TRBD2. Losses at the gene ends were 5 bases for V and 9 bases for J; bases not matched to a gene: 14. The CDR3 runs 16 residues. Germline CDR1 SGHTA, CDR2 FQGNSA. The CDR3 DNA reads TGTGCCAGCAGCCCCCCAGGGGGTAGCGGGAGACGTGAGCAGTTCTTC. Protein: CASSPPGGSGRREQFF. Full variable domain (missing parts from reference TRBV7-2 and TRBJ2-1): GAGVSQSPSNKVTEKGKDVELRCDPISGHTALYWYRQSLGQGLEFLIYFQGNSAPDKSGLPSDRFSAERTGGSVSTLTIQRTQQEDSAVYLCASSPPGGSGRREQFFGPGTRLTVL.

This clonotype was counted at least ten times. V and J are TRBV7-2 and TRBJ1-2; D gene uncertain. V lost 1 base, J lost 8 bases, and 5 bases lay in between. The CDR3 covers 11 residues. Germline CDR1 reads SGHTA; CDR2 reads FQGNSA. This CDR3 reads CASSLEAGYTF. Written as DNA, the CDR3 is TGTGCCAGCAGCTTAGAAGCCGGCTACACCTTC.

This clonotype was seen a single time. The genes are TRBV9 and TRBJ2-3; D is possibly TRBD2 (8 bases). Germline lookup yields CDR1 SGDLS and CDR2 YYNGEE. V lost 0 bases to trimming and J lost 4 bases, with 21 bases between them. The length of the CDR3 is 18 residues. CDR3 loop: CASSVEGALAGVADTQYF. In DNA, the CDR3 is TGTGCCAGCAGCGTAGAGGGGGCCCTAGCGGGCGTAGCAGATACGCAGTATTTT.

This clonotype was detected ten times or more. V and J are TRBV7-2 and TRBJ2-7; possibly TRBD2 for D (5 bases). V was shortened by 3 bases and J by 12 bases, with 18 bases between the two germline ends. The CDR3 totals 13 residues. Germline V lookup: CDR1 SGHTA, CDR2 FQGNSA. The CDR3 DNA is TGTGCCAGCAGCTTTCCTGGGGTAGCGATTTGGTACTTC. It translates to CASSFPGVAIWYF.

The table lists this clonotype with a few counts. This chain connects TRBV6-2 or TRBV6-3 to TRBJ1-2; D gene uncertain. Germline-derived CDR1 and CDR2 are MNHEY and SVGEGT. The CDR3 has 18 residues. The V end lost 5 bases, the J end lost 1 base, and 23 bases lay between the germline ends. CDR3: CASSPRSEIRTYNYGYTF. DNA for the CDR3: TGTGCCAGCAGTCCTCGTTCGGAGATACGCACCTATAACTATGGCTACACCTTC.

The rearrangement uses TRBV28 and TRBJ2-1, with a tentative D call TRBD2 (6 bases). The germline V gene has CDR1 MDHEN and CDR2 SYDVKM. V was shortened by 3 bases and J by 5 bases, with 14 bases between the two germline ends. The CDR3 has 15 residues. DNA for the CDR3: TGTGCCAGCAGTTTGTCCGGGAGTTGGGACAATGAGCAGTTCTTC. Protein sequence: CASSLSGSWDNEQFF.

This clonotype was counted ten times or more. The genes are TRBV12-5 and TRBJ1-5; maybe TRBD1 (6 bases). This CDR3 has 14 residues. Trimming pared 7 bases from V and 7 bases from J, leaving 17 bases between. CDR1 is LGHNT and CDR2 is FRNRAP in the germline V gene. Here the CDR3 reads CASAGTGFRQPQHF. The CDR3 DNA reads TGTGCTAGTGCCGGCACAGGGTTTCGACAGCCCCAGCATTTT. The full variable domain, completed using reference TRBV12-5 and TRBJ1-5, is DARVTQTPRHKVTEMGQEVTMRCQPILGHNTVFWYRQTMMQGLELLAYFRNRAPLDDSGMPKDRFSAEMPDATLATLKIQPSEPRDSAVYFCASAGTGFRQPQHFGDGTRLSIL.

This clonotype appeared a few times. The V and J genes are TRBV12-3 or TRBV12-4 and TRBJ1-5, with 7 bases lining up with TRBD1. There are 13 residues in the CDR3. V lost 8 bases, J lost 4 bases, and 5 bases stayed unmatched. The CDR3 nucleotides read TGTGCCAGCGGAATACAGGGGAATCAGCCCCAGCATTTT. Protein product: CASGIQGNQPQHF.

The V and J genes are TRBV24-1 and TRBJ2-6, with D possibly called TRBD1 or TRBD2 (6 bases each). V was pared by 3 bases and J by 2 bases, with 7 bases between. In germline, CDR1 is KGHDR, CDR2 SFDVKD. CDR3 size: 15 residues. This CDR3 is CATSDGGPGANVLTF. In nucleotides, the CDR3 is TGTGCCACCAGTGATGGGGGGCCTGGGGCCAACGTCCTGACTTTC.

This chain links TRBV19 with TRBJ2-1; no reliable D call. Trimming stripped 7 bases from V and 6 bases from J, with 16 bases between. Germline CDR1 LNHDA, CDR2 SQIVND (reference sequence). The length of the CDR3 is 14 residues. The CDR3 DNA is TGTGCCAGTACCCCGGACCCCACCGGCAATGAGCAGTTCTTC. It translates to CASTPDPTGNEQFF.

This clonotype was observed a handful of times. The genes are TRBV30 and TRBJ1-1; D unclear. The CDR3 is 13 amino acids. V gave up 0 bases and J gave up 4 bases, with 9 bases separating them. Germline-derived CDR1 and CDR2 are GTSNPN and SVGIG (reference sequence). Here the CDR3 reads CAWSVEGFTEAFF. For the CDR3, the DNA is TGTGCCTGGAGTGTAGAGGGCTTCACTGAAGCTTTCTTT.

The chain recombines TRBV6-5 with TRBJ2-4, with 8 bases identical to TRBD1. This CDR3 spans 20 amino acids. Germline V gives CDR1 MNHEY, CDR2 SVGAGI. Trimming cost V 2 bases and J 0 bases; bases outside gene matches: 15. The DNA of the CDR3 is TGTGCCAGCAGTTACACGGCCGGGACAGGTCAATCTGGAGCCAAAAACATTCAGTACTTC. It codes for CASSYTAGTGQSGAKNIQYF.

The CDR3 coding sequence is TGCGCCAGCCGCCCTGGAGCGGGAGAGCAGTACTTC. It encodes CASRPGAGEQYF. The rearrangement joins TRBV5-1 to TRBJ2-7; 7 nucleotides match TRBD2. There are 12 residues in the CDR3. Germline-derived CDR1 and CDR2 are SGHRS and YFSETQ. After removal of 7 bases from V and 7 bases from J, the junction contained 8 bases not matched to a gene.

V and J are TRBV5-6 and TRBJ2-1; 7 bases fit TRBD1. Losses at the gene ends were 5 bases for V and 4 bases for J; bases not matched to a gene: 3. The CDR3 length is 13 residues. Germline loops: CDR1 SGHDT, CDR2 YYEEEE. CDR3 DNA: TGTGCCAGCAGTCGACAGGGATACAATGAGCAGTTCTTC. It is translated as CASSRQGYNEQFF.

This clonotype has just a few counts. CDR3 protein: CASSSLAGVRDTQYF. In DNA, the CDR3 is TGTGCCAGCAGTTCCCTGGCGGGAGTCAGAGATACGCAGTATTTT. The chain has TRBV27 and TRBJ2-3; 7 bases fit TRBD2. Trimming at V came to 4 bases and at J to 5 bases, leaving 9 bases not matched to a gene. Germline CDR1 reads MNHEY; CDR2 reads SMNVEV (reference sequence). This CDR3 region has 15 residues.

In DNA, the CDR3 is TGTGCCAGCAGCCCCTTCCGGGGACAGGGGTTAGATACGCAGTATTTT. This sequence encodes CASSPFRGQGLDTQYF. This chain links TRBV7-8 with TRBJ2-3; 10 bases line up with TRBD1. The V gene's germline CDR1 is SGHVS and CDR2 FQNEAQ. The junction had 10 bases not matched to a gene; V was cut back by 5 bases and J by 5 bases. The CDR3 is 16 amino acids. Complete variable domain (other parts from reference TRBV7-8 and TRBJ2-3): GAGVSQSPRYKVAKRGQDVALRCDPISGHVSLFWYQQALGQGPEFLTYFQNEAQLDKSGLPSDRFFAERPEGSVSTLKIQRTQQEDSAVYLCASSPFRGQGLDTQYFGPGTRLTVL.

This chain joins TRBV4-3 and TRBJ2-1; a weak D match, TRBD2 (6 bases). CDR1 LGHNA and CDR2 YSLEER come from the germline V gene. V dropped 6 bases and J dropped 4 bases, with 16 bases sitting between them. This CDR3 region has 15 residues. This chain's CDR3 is CASRAASVLYNEQFF. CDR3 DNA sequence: TGCGCCAGCAGAGCAGCTAGCGTCTTATACAATGAGCAGTTCTTC.

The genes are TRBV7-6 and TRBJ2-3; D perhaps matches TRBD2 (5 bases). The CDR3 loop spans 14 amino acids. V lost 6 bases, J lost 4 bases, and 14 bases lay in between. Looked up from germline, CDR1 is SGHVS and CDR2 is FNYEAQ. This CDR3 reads CASSTTSGADTQYF. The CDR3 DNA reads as TGTGCCAGCAGTACAACCTCCGGGGCAGATACGCAGTATTTT.

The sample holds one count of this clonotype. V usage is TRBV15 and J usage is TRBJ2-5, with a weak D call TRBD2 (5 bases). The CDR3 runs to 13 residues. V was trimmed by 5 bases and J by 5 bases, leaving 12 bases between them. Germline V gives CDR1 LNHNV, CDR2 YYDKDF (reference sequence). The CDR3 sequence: CATSSSRGETQYF. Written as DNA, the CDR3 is TGTGCCACCAGCTCCTCCAGAGGGGAGACCCAGTACTTC.

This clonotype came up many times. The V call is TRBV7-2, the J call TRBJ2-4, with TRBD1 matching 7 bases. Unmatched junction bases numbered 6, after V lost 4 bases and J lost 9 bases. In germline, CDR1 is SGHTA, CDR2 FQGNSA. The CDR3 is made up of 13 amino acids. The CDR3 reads CASSSEQGSIQYF. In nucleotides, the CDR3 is TGTGCCAGCAGCTCCGAACAGGGGAGCATTCAGTACTTC. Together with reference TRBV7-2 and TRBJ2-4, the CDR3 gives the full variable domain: GAGVSQSPSNKVTEKGKDVELRCDPISGHTALYWYRQSLGQGLEFLIYFQGNSAPDKSGLPSDRFSAERTGGSVSTLTIQRTQQEDSAVYLCASSSEQGSIQYFGAGTRLSVL.

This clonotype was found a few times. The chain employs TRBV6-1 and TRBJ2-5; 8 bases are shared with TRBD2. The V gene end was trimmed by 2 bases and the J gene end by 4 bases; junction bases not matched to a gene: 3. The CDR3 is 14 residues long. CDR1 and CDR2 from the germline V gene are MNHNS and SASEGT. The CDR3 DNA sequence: TGTGCCAGCAGTGAAACGGGAGGGCCAGAGACCCAGTACTTC. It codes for CASSETGGPETQYF.

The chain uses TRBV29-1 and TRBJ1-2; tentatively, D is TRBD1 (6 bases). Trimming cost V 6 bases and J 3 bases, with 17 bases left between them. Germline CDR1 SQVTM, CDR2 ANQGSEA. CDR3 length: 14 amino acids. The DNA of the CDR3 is TGCAGCGTCAGGGGCAGACTCCCTCACTATGGCTACACCTTC. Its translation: CSVRGRLPHYGYTF.

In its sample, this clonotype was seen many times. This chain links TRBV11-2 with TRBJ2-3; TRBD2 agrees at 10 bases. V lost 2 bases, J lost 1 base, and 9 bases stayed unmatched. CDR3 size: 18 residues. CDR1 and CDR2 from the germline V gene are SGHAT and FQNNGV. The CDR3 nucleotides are TGTGCCAGCAGCTTATCTGGACTAGCGGCCTTGCGCACAGATACGCAGTATTTT. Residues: CASSLSGLAALRTDTQYF.

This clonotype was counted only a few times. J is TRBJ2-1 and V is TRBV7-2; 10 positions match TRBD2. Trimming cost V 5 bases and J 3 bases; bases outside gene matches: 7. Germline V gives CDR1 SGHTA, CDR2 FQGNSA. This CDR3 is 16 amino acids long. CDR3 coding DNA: TGTGCCAGCAGCGACCTAGCGGGAGCGAACTACAATGAGCAGTTCTTC. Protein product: CASSDLAGANYNEQFF.

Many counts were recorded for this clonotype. The CDR3 protein is CASSTGTGGYTEAFF. The CDR3 region has the DNA TGTGCCAGCAGCACCGGGACAGGGGGCTACACTGAAGCTTTCTTT. The chain combines TRBV7-2 with TRBJ1-1; TRBD1 matches at 12 bases. The CDR3 sequence is 15 residues long. The V and J ends lost 5 bases and 3 bases, in that order; junction bases with no gene match: 4. From germline, CDR1 is SGHTA and CDR2 FQGNSA.